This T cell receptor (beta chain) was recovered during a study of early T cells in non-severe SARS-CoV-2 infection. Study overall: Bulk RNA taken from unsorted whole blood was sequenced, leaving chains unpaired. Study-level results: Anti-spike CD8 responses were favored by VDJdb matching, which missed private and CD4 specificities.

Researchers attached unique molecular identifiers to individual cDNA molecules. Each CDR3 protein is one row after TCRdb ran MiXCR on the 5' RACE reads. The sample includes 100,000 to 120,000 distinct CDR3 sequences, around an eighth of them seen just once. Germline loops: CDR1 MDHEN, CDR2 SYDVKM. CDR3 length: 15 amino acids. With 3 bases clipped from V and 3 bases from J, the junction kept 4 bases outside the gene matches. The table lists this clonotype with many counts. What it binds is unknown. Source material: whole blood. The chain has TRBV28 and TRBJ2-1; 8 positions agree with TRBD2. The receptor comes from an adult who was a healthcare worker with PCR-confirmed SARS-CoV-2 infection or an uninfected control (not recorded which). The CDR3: CASSFLRGGYNEQFF. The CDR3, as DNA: TGTGCCAGCAGTTTTCTCCGGGGGGGCTACAATGAGCAGTTCTTC.